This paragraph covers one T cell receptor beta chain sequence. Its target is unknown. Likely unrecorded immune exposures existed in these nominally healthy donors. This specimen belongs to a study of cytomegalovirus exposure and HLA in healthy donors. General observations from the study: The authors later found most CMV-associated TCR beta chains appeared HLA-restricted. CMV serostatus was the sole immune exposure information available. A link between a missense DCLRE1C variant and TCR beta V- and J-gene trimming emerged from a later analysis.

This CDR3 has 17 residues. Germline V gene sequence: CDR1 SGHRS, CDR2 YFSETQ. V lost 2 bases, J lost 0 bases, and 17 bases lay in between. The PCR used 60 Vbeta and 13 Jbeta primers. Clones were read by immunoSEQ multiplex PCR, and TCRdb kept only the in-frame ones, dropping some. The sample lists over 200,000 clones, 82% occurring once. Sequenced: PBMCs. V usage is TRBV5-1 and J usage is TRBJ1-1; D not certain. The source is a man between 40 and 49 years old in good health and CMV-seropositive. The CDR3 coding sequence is TGCGCCAGCAGCTTCGGAGGTCTACGGAGTATGAACACTGAAGCTTTCTTT. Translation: CASSFGGLRSMNTEAFF.